These T cell receptor beta chains were read from a single sample in a study of identical twins. MiXCR was run by TCRdb on the 5' RACE reads, yielding one entry per CDR3 protein. The repertoire consists of about 700,000 distinct CDR3 sequences, with 8% to 9% occurring once and the leading ten covering approximately 0.94%. The same sample was also used in a study of yellow fever vaccine responses in identical twins.

The material sequenced was PBMCs. These receptors all stem from a woman between 18 and 29 years old in good health. CDR3s include the opening cysteine and the closing phenylalanine or tryptophan. The D gene is left open where the match is weak. Expanded clones get a size class; other rows say once, few or many, or leave the size out.

v_gene,j_gene,abundance,d_gene,CDR3aa,CDR3nt
TRBV5-6,TRBJ1-4,few,.,CASSFIRSTNEKLFF,TGTGCCAGCAGCTTCATCCGGTCAACTAATGAAAAACTGTTTTTT
TRBV3-1,TRBJ2-7,.,.,CASEVRDFSSYEQYF,TGTGCCAGCGAGGTGCGGGACTTCTCCTCTTACGAGCAGTACTTC
TRBV7-2,TRBJ2-5,.,.,CASSLARTEETQYF,TGTGCCAGCAGCTTAGCTCGGACTGAAGAGACCCAGTACTTC
TRBV6-2/TRBV6-3,TRBJ2-4,.,TRBD1,CASSYNRGEKNIQYF,TGTGCCAGCAGTTACAACAGGGGGGAAAAAAACATTCAGTACTTC
TRBV7-3,TRBJ2-1,many,TRBD2,CASTTGLAGDNEQFF,TGTGCCAGCACCACTGGACTAGCGGGGGACAATGAGCAGTTCTTC
TRBV2,TRBJ2-5,few,TRBD2,CASSENEGGRGTQYF,TGTGCCAGCAGTGAAAATGAAGGCGGGAGGGGGACCCAGTACTTC
TRBV29-1,TRBJ2-5,.,.,CSLALGGQETQYF,TGCAGCCTCGCCCTAGGGGGCCAAGAGACCCAGTACTTC
TRBV24-1,TRBJ2-1,many,.,CATSDTRPSYNEQFF,TGTGCCACCAGTGATACCCGACCCTCCTACAATGAGCAGTTCTTC
TRBV29-1,TRBJ2-1,many,.,CSVEDWRGYNEQFF,TGCAGCGTTGAAGACTGGAGGGGATACAATGAGCAGTTCTTC
TRBV12-3/TRBV12-4,TRBJ2-2,few,.,CASRRQGWWELFF,TGTGCCAGCAGACGCCAGGGGTGGTGGGAGCTGTTTTTT
TRBV6-5,TRBJ1-4,few,.,CASSYISFGRATNEKLFF,TGTGCCAGCAGTTATATTTCTTTTGGCCGAGCAACTAATGAAAAACTGTTTTTT
TRBV4-2,TRBJ2-7,.,TRBD2,CASSQDLAGEAYEQYF,TGTGCCAGCAGCCAAGATTTAGCGGGGGAGGCCTACGAGCAGTACTTC
TRBV7-2,TRBJ1-4,many,TRBD1,CASSLGDRSNEKLFF,TGTGCCAGCAGCTTAGGGGACAGGAGTAATGAAAAACTGTTTTTT
TRBV3-1,TRBJ2-1,few,.,CASSQSSFRPYNEQFF,TGTGCCAGCAGCCAAAGCTCCTTTAGGCCCTACAATGAGCAGTTCTTC
TRBV11-2,TRBJ1-2,few,.,CASSDPGRTDPNYGYTF,TGTGCCAGCAGCGACCCTGGTCGGACAGACCCTAACTATGGCTACACCTTC
TRBV11-2,TRBJ2-3,many,.,CASSLVRAGTDTQYF,TGTGCCAGCAGCTTAGTTCGCGCGGGGACAGATACGCAGTATTTT
TRBV12-3/TRBV12-4,TRBJ2-3,few,TRBD2,CASSSWTSGTSTDTQYF,TGTGCCAGCAGTTCTTGGACTAGCGGGACTAGCACAGATACGCAGTATTTT
TRBV7-6,TRBJ2-7,few,.,CASSLHRRGEQYF,TGTGCCAGCAGCCTTCACCGTCGGGGCGAGCAGTACTTC
TRBV5-1,TRBJ2-1,many,.,CASSLDEGSSYNEQFF,TGCGCCAGCAGCTTGGACGAGGGGAGCTCCTACAATGAGCAGTTCTTC
TRBV9,TRBJ2-5,.,TRBD2,CASSPRSGSETQYF,TGTGCCAGCAGCCCCCGTAGCGGGTCGGAGACCCAGTACTTC
TRBV5-6,TRBJ2-2,.,.,CASSLGLWADERTGELFF,TGTGCCAGCAGCTTAGGCCTGTGGGCGGATGAGAGGACCGGGGAGCTGTTTTTT
TRBV6-4,TRBJ2-1,.,TRBD2,CASSREDTKGNEQFF,TGTGCCAGCAGTCGGGAGGACACAAAAGGAAATGAGCAGTTCTTC
TRBV4-3,TRBJ1-6,many,TRBD1,CASSQLQGESPLHF,TGCGCCAGCAGCCAGCTACAGGGGGAATCACCCCTCCACTTT
TRBV24-1,TRBJ2-1,.,TRBD2,CATSEGTSGWSSYNEQFF,TGTGCCACCAGTGAGGGGACTAGCGGCTGGAGCTCCTACAATGAGCAGTTCTTC
TRBV12-3/TRBV12-4,TRBJ2-5,many,.,CASSPRGRETQYF,TGTGCCAGCAGCCCGAGGGGACGAGAGACCCAGTACTTC
TRBV28,TRBJ2-5,.,.,CASSLGSGGGKTQYF,TGTGCCAGCAGTTTAGGGTCAGGGGGGGGCAAGACCCAGTACTTC
TRBV20-1,TRBJ2-7,.,TRBD2,CSASPSGGGEQYF,TGCAGTGCTAGTCCCAGCGGGGGGGGGGAGCAGTACTTC
TRBV4-2,TRBJ2-7,few,.,CASSQPGLANYEQYF,TGTGCCAGCAGCCAGCCGGGACTGGCTAACTACGAGCAGTACTTC
TRBV3-1,TRBJ2-1,.,TRBD2,CASSLLAASYNEQFF,TGTGCCAGCAGCCTACTAGCGGCCTCCTACAATGAGCAGTTCTTC
TRBV27,TRBJ2-3,few,TRBD2,CASSSSSGRAISSDTQYF,TGTGCCAGCAGTTCCTCTAGCGGGAGGGCCATCTCCTCAGATACGCAGTATTTT
TRBV15,TRBJ2-4,many,TRBD2,CATSPGLAVIQYF,TGTGCCACTAGCCCGGGACTAGCGGTTATTCAGTACTTC
TRBV6-1,TRBJ2-1,.,.,CASRPGTESSYNEQFF,TGTGCCAGCAGACCCGGGACGGAGAGCTCCTACAATGAGCAGTTCTTC
TRBV9,TRBJ2-1,.,.,CASCPKGFWTDSYNEQFF,TGTGCCAGCTGCCCCAAGGGGTTCTGGACGGACTCCTACAATGAGCAGTTCTTC
TRBV7-8,TRBJ2-7,.,.,CASSLIGSTYEQYF,TGTGCCAGCAGCTTAATCGGGAGCACCTACGAGCAGTACTTC
TRBV11-3,TRBJ2-1,.,.,CASSLGAGANGGNEQFF,TGTGCCAGCAGCTTAGGCGCGGGGGCTAATGGTGGCAATGAGCAGTTCTTC
TRBV5-5,TRBJ2-1,few,TRBD2,CASSPGLAGDYNEQFF,TGTGCCAGCAGCCCCGGACTAGCGGGGGATTACAATGAGCAGTTCTTC
TRBV7-9,TRBJ2-4,.,.,CASSSRQGRGNIQYF,TGTGCCAGCAGCTCGCGACAGGGTCGGGGGAACATTCAGTACTTC
TRBV20-1,TRBJ2-7,.,TRBD1,CSADDRELIYEQYF,TGCAGTGCTGATGACAGGGAACTCATCTACGAGCAGTACTTC
TRBV6-2/TRBV6-3,TRBJ2-1,few,.,CASSLDSGSTYNEQFF,TGTGCCAGCAGCCTGGATAGCGGAAGCACGTACAATGAGCAGTTCTTC
TRBV29-1,TRBJ1-4,many,.,CSVAGPPEKLFF,TGCAGCGTCGCGGGTCCTCCAGAAAAACTGTTTTTT
TRBV20-1,TRBJ2-7,.,TRBD2,CSARATSGPEQYF,TGCAGTGCTAGAGCGACTAGCGGGCCTGAGCAGTACTTC
TRBV10-2,TRBJ2-2,.,TRBD2,CASSGWGTSDTGELFF,TGCGCCAGCAGTGGATGGGGGACTAGCGACACCGGGGAGCTGTTTTTT
TRBV23-1,TRBJ2-7,.,.,CASSQNRLSYEQYF,TGCGCCAGCAGTCAAAACAGACTATCCTACGAGCAGTACTTC
TRBV4-1,TRBJ2-5,many,TRBD2,CASSQGTSAQETQYF,TGCGCCAGCAGCCAAGGGACTAGCGCCCAAGAGACCCAGTACTTC
TRBV20-1,TRBJ1-5,few,.,CSASEDSYSNQPQHF,TGCAGTGCTAGTGAGGATTCCTATAGCAATCAGCCCCAGCATTTT
TRBV28,TRBJ1-2,.,TRBD1,CASRPTGGRGYTF,TGTGCCAGCAGACCCACAGGGGGCCGTGGCTACACCTTC
TRBV4-1,TRBJ2-7,.,.,CASSQDRQSRQYF,TGCGCCAGCAGCCAAGACCGACAGTCCAGGCAGTACTTC
TRBV12-3/TRBV12-4,TRBJ2-7,many,.,CASSFDRPYEQYF,TGTGCCAGCAGCTTCGACAGACCATACGAGCAGTACTTC
TRBV20-1,TRBJ2-7,few,TRBD2,CSAGGGLAGAYEQYF,TGCAGTGCGGGGGGAGGACTAGCGGGGGCCTACGAGCAGTACTTC
TRBV29-1,TRBJ1-2,few,.,CSVDSLYGYTF,TGCAGCGTTGATTCCCTCTATGGCTACACCTTC
TRBV7-2,TRBJ1-6,few,TRBD1,CASSYRTGDNSPLHF,TGTGCCAGCAGCTACCGGACAGGGGATAATTCACCCCTCCACTTT
TRBV29-1,TRBJ2-7,many,TRBD2,CSVQALAGYEQYF,TGCAGCGTCCAAGCCTTAGCGGGCTACGAGCAGTACTTC
TRBV7-2,TRBJ2-7,.,.,CASSLDQGGSYEQYF,TGTGCCAGCAGCTTAGATCAGGGGGGCAGCTACGAGCAGTACTTC
TRBV12-3/TRBV12-4,TRBJ2-1,many,.,CASSLALGANEQFF,TGTGCCAGCAGTTTAGCGCTCGGGGCCAATGAGCAGTTCTTC
TRBV12-3/TRBV12-4,TRBJ2-5,many,TRBD2,CASKTSGETQYF,TGTGCCAGCAAAACTAGCGGAGAGACCCAGTACTTC